This T cell receptor (beta chain) was profiled in a study of shared clonotypes between healthy human individuals. The overall study: Each donor contributed plates that comprised three CD4 naive, three CD4 memory, two CD8 naive and one CD8 memory.

CDR1 is GTSNPN, CDR2 SVGIG, per germline (reference sequence). Trimming removed 3 bases from V and 5 bases from J, with 8 bases in between. The CDR3 totals 12 residues. This clone was picked up a small number of times. Execution of the assay was at deep level. Method: immunoSEQ multiplex PCR; TCRdb's copy keeps in-frame clones and lacks some. The profile covers approximately 2.5 million clones, with approximately 93% appearing a single time and 0.36% taken by the ten largest. The gene calls are TRBV30 and TRBJ1-5, with D unclear. Sequencing was carried out using naive CD4+ T cells from PBMCs. As for subset: CD45RA+ positively selected. The clonotype originates from a man younger than 30 in good health. Some clones in this sample may be carry-over from other donors' samples. The chain's CDR3 is CAWSRDDQPQHF. DNA for the CDR3: TGTGCCTGGAGCCGGGATGATCAGCCCCAGCATTTT.